The entry below describes one TCR beta chain. With 2 bases clipped from V and 3 bases from J, the junction kept 9 bases outside the gene matches. Germline lookup yields CDR1 KGHDR and CDR2 SFDVKD. There are 17 residues in the CDR3. The table came from immunoSEQ multiplex PCR; TCRdb's copy has only in-frame clones and leaves some out. The sample shows some 260,000 clones, nearly 90% of them seen only once. This sample stems from a study of blood T cell repertoires in COVID-19. Study context: PBMCs, B-cell-depleted T cells, or T cells were the source of the cDNA or gDNA that made up the material.

The sequence derives from a human donor in a cohort sampled during active COVID-19. This chain uses TRBV24-1 with TRBJ2-1; 7 bases are a match to TRBD2. Sequencing was carried out using peripheral blood. The CDR3 DNA reads TGTGCCACCAGTGATTCTTTAGCGGGTGGGGGCTACAATGAGCAGTTCTTC. Its protein is CATSDSLAGGGYNEQFF.